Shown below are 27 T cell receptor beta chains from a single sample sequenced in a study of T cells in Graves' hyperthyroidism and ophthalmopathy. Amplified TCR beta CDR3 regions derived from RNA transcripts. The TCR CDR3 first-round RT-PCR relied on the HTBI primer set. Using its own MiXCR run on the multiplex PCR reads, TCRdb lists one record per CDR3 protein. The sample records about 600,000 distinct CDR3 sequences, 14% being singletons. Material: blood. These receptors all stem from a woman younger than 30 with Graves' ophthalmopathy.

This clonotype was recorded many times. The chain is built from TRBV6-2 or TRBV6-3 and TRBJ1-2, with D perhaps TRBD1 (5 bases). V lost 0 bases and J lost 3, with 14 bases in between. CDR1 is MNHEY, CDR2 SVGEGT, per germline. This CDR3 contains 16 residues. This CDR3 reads CASSYSTRRGDYGYTF. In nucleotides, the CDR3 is TGTGCCAGCAGTTACTCGACCCGACGGGGCGACTATGGCTACACCTTC.

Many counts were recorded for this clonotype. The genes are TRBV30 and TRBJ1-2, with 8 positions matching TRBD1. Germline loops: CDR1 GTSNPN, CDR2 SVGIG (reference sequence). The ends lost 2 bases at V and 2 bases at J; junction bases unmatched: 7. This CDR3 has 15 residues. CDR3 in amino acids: CAWSTSGQGNYGYTF. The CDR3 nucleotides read TGTGCCTGGAGTACTTCCGGACAGGGCAACTATGGCTACACCTTC.

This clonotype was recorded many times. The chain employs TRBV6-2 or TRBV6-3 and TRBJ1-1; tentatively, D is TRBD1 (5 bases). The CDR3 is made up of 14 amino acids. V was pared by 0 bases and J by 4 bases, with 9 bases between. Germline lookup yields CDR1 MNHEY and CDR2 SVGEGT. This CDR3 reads CASSYSQGATEAFF. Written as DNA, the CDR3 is TGTGCCAGCAGTTACTCGCAAGGGGCCACTGAAGCTTTCTTT.

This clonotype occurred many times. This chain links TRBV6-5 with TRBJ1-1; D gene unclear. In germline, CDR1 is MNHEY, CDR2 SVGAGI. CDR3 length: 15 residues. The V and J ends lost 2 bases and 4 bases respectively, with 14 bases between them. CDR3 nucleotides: TGTGCCAGCAGTTACCTACCATGGGAGGGCACTGAAGCTTTCTTT. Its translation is CASSYLPWEGTEAFF.

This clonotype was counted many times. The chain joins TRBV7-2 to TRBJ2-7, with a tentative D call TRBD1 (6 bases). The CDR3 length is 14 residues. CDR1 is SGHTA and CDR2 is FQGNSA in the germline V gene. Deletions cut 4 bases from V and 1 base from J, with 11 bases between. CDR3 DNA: TGTGCCAGCAGCTCCACAGGGAATTCCTACGAGCAGTACTTC. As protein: CASSSTGNSYEQYF. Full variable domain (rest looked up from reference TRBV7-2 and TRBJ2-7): GAGVSQSPSNKVTEKGKDVELRCDPISGHTALYWYRQSLGQGLEFLIYFQGNSAPDKSGLPSDRFSAERTGGSVSTLTIQRTQQEDSAVYLCASSSTGNSYEQYFGPGTRLTVT.

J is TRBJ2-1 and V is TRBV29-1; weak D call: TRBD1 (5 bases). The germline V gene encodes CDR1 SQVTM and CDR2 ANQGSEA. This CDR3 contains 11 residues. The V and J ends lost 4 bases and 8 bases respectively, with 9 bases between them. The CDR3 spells CSVAQAHEQFF. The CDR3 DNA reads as TGCAGCGTTGCACAGGCGCATGAGCAGTTCTTC.

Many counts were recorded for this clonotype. CDR3 sequence (DNA): TGCGCCAGCAGCTTGGTTCCGATTGGGAACACTGAAGCTTTCTTT. Its protein product is CASSLVPIGNTEAFF. V usage is TRBV5-1 and J usage is TRBJ1-1; D unclear. This CDR3 contains 15 residues. Germline lookup yields CDR1 SGHRS and CDR2 YFSETQ. Trimming removed 0 bases at V and 1 base at J, with 10 bases between.

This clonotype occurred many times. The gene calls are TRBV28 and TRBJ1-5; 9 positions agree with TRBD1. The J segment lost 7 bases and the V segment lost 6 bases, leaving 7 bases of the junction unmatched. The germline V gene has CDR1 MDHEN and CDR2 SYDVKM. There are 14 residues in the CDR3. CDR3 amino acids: CASSPGQGWQPQHF. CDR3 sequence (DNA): TGTGCCAGCAGCCCCGGACAGGGGTGGCAGCCCCAGCATTTT.

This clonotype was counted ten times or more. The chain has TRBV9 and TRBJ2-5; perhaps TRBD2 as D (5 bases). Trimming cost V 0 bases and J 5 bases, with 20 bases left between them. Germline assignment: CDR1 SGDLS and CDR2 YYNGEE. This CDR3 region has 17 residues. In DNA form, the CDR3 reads TGTGCCAGCAGCGTAGACACCGGGATTGGGGAGTCGGAGACCCAGTACTTC. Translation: CASSVDTGIGESETQYF.

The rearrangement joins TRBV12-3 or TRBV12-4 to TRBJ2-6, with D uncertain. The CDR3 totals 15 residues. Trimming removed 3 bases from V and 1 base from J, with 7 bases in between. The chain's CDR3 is CASSFSASGANVLTF. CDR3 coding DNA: TGTGCCAGCAGTTTTTCTGCGTCTGGGGCCAACGTCCTGACTTTC.

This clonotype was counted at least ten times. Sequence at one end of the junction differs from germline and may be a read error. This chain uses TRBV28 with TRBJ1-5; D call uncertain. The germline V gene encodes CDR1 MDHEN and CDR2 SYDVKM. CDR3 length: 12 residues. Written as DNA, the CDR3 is TGTGCCAGCAATTTAAGCAATCAGCCCCAGCATTTT. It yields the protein CASNLSNQPQHF.

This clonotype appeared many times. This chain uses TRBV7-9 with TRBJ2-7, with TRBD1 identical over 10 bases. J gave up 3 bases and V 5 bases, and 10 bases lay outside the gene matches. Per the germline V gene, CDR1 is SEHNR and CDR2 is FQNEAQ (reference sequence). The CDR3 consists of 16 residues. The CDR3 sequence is CASSHGTGAKVYEQYF. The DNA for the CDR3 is TGTGCCAGCAGCCATGGGACAGGGGCGAAAGTCTACGAGCAGTACTTC.

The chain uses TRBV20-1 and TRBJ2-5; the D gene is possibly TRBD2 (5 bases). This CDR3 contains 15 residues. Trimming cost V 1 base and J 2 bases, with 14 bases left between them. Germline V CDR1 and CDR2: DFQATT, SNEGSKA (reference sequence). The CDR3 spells CSARVTGKVQETQYF. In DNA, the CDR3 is TGCAGTGCTAGAGTCACCGGGAAGGTTCAAGAGACCCAGTACTTC.

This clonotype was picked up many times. The CDR3 spells CASSLLGAAYEQYF. The CDR3 region has the DNA TGTGCCAGCAGCTTGTTGGGGGCTGCCTACGAGCAGTACTTC. This chain connects TRBV5-6 to TRBJ2-7; TRBD1 is a possible D gene (6 bases). This CDR3 comprises 14 residues. CDR1 and CDR2 from the germline V gene are SGHDT and YYEEEE. The V end lost 1 base, the J end lost 2 bases, and 10 bases lay between the germline ends.

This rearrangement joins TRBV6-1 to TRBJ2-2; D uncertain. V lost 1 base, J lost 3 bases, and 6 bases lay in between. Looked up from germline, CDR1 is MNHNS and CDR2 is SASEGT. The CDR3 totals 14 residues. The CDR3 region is CASSEDMYTGELFF. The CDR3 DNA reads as TGTGCCAGCAGTGAAGACATGTACACCGGGGAGCTGTTTTTT.

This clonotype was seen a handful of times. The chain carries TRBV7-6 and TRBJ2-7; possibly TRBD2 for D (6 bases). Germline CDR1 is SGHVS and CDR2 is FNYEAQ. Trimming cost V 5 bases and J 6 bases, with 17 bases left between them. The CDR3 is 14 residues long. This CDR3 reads CASSARGGGLEQYF. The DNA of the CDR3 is TGTGCCAGCAGCGCCCGTGGTGGAGGGCTCGAGCAGTACTTC.

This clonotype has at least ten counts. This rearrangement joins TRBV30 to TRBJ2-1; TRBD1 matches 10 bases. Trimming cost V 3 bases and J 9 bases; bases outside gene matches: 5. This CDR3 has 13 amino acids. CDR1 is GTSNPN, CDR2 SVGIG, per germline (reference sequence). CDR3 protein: CAWRGTGDAEQFF. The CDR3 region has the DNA TGTGCCTGGAGAGGGACAGGGGATGCTGAGCAGTTCTTC.

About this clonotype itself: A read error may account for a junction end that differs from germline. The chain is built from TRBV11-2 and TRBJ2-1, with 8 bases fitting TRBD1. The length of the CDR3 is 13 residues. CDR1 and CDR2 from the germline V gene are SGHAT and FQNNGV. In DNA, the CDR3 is TGCGCCAGCAGCCAGCTGACAGGGGTGCAAAAGTTCTTC. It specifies CASSQLTGVQKFF.

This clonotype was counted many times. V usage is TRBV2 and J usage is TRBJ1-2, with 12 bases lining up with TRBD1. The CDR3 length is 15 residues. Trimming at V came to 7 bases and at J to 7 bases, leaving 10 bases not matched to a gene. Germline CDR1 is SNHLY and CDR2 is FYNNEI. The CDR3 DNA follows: TGTGCCAGCAAGCCCGAGGGACAGGGGGCGCGTGGCTACACCTTC. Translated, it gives CASKPEGQGARGYTF.

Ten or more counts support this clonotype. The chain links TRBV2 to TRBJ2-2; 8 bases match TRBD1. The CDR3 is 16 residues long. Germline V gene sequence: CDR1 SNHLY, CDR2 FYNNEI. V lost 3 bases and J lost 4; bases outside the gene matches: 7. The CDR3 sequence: CASSERRGLVTGELFF. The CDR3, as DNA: TGTGCCAGCAGTGAGCGCAGGGGGCTTGTCACCGGGGAGCTGTTTTTT.

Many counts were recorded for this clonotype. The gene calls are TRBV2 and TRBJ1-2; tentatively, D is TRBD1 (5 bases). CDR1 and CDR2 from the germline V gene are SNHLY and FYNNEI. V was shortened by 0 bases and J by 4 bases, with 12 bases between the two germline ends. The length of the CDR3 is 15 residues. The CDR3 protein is CASSEAPGGGYGYTF. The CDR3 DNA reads TGTGCCAGCAGTGAAGCCCCCGGGGGTGGCTATGGCTACACCTTC. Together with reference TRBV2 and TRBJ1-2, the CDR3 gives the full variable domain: EPEVTQTPSHQVTQMGQEVILRCVPISNHLYFYWYRQILGQKVEFLVSFYNNEISEKSEIFDDQFSVERPDGSNFTLKIRSTKLEDSAMYFCASSEAPGGGYGYTFGSGTRLTVV.

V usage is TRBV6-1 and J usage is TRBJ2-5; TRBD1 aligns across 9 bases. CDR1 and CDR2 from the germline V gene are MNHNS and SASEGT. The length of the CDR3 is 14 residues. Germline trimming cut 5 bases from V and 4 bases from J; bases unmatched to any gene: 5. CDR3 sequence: CASSRTGVGETQYF. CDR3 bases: TGTGCCAGCAGTCGGACAGGGGTTGGAGAGACCCAGTACTTC.

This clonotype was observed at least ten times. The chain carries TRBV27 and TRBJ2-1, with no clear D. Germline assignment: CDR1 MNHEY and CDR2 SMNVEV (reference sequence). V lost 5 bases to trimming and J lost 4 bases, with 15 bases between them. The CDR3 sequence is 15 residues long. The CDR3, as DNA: TGTGCCAGCAGTCTAAACTACAACCTGTACAATGAGCAGTTCTTC. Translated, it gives CASSLNYNLYNEQFF.

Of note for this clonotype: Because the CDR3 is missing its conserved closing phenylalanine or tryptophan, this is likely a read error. CDR3 DNA sequence: TGCGCCAGCACTGCTAGCGGGCCTCAAGAGACCCAGTACCTC. It is translated as CASTASGPQETQYL. The V call is TRBV5-1, the J call TRBJ2-5, with TRBD2 matching 8 bases. The CDR3 sequence is 14 residues long. The germline V gene has CDR1 SGHRS and CDR2 YFSETQ. The V gene end was trimmed by 6 bases and the J gene end by 2 bases; junction bases not matched to a gene: 6.

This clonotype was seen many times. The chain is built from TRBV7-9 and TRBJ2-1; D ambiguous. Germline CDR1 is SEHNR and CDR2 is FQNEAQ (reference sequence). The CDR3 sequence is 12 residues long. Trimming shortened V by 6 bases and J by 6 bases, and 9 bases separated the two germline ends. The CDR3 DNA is TGTGCCAGCAGTGTGGGGTCCAATGAGCAGTTCTTC. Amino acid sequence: CASSVGSNEQFF.

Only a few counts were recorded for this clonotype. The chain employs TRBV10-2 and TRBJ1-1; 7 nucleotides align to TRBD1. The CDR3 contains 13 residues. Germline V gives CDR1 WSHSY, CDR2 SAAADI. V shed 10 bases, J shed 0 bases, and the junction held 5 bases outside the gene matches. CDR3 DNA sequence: TGCGCCACACAACAGGGGTTGAACACTGAAGCTTTCTTT. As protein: CATQQGLNTEAFF.

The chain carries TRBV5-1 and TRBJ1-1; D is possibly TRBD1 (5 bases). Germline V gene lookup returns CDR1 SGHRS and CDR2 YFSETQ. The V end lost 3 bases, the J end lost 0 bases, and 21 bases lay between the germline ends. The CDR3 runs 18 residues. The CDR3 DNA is TGCGCCAGCAGCTCAGAGATGGGACCCGCCTTCATGAACACTGAAGCTTTCTTT. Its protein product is CASSSEMGPAFMNTEAFF.